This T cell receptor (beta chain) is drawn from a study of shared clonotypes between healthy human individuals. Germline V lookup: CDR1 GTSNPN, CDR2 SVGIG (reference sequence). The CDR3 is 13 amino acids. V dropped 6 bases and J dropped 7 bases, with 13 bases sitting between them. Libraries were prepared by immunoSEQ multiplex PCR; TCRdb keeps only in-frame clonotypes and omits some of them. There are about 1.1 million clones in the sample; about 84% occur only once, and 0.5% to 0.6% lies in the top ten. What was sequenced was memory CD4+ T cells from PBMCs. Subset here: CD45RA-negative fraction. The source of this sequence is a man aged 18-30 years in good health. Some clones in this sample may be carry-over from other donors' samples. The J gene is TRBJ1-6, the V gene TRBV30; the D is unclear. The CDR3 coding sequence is TGTGCCTGTGTCCGGGGAGGGAATTCACCCCTCCACTTT. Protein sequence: CACVRGGNSPLHF.